The rows below give T cell receptor beta chains drawn from one sample of a study of T cells in Graves' hyperthyroidism and ophthalmopathy. MiXCR was run by TCRdb on the multiplex PCR reads, yielding one entry per CDR3 protein. The sample has about 840,000 distinct CDR3 sequences, over 35% seen once. The sample consisted of blood. All receptors come from a man younger than 35 with Graves' hyperthyroidism. CDR3s include the opening cysteine and the closing phenylalanine or tryptophan. The D gene is left open where the match is weak. The size field is filled for only some rows; it gives once, few, many or a size class.

>TRBD1|TRBV5-1|NA|TRBJ1-1
CASSPDRGGRGTEAFF
TGCGCCAGCAGCCCGGACAGGGGAGGGCGGGGGACTGAAGCTTTCTTT
>NA|TRBV5-6|few|TRBJ2-7
CASSFAQASYEQYF
TGTGCCAGCAGCTTCGCCCAGGCCTCCTACGAGCAGTACTTC
>NA|TRBV3-1|NA|TRBJ1-1
CASSQGGRAAFF
TGTGCCAGCAGCCAAGGGGGCCGTGCGGCTTTCTTT
>NA|TRBV7-8|NA|TRBJ1-4
CASSLTVLDEKLFF
TGTGCCAGCAGCTTGACAGTGTTGGATGAAAAACTGTTTTTT
>NA|TRBV12-3/TRBV12-4|NA|TRBJ2-7
CASSYRELGYEQCF
TGTGCCAGCAGTTACAGGGAATTGGGCTACGAGCAGTGCTTC
>TRBD1|TRBV19|NA|TRBJ2-7
CASSIGQDRYF
TGTGCCAGTAGTATCGGACAGGATCGGTACTTC
>NA|TRBV11-1|once|TRBJ2-3
CASSSSPGAGDTQYF
TGTGCCAGCAGCTCCTCTCCAGGGGCGGGGGATACGCAGTATTTT
>TRBD1|TRBV6-5|many|TRBJ1-6
CASSYGTGGDSPLHF
TGTGCCAGCAGTTACGGGACAGGGGGCGATTCACCCCTCCACTTT
>TRBD1|TRBV13|NA|TRBJ1-5
CASTSGGVYSNQPQHF
TGTGCCAGCACCTCAGGGGGGGTGTATAGCAATCAGCCCCAGCATTTT
>NA|TRBV7-9|few|TRBJ2-7
CASSQDAGNFEQYF
TGTGCCAGCAGCCAAGACGCGGGGAATTTCGAGCAGTACTTC
>NA|TRBV6-5|NA|TRBJ2-7
CASSHDRKHAYEQYF
TGTGCCAGCAGTCACGACAGGAAGCATGCCTACGAGCAGTACTTC
>NA|TRBV5-8|NA|TRBJ2-7
CASSFPGRYEQYF
TGTGCCAGCAGCTTTCCAGGGAGGTACGAGCAGTACTTC
>NA|TRBV24-1|many|TRBJ2-7
CAPFQGCDEQYF
TGTGCCCCCTTCCAGGGGTGCGACGAGCAGTACTTC
>NA|TRBV2|NA|TRBJ2-2
CASSGGYNTGELFF
TGTGCCAGCAGCGGGGGCTATAACACCGGGGAGCTGTTTTTT
>NA|TRBV7-8|once|TRBJ2-5
CASSLGRGWVETQYF
TGTGCCAGCAGCTTAGGCAGGGGCTGGGTGGAGACCCAGTACTTC
>TRBD1|TRBV10-3|NA|TRBJ1-2
CAIRPGTGRGDGYTF
TGTGCCATCAGGCCCGGGACAGGGAGGGGCGATGGCTACACCTTC
>NA|TRBV4-3|few|TRBJ1-2
CASSQDSGSYGYTF
TGCGCCAGCAGCCAAGATTCGGGATCCTATGGCTACACCTTC
>TRBD1|TRBV20-1|many|TRBJ1-6
CSVPSQGAYNSPLHF
TGCAGTGTCCCTTCTCAGGGGGCGTATAATTCACCCCTCCACTTT
>NA|TRBV2|many|TRBJ1-6
CASIEEYNSPLHF
TGTGCCAGCATAGAGGAGTATAATTCACCCCTCCACTTT
>TRBD1|TRBV7-9|NA|TRBJ2-5
CASSLSDRLWETQYF
TGTGCCAGCAGCTTATCGGACAGGCTGTGGGAGACCCAGTACTTC
>NA|TRBV29-1|NA|TRBJ1-2
CSVVRSQGDYGYTF
TGCAGCGTTGTTAGGAGCCAGGGCGACTATGGCTACACCTTC
>NA|TRBV7-9|NA|TRBJ1-4
CASRGWADGDEKLFF
TGTGCCAGCAGGGGTTGGGCAGATGGCGATGAAAAACTGTTTTTT
>NA|TRBV18|few|TRBJ2-7
CASSLRDTGEQYF
TGTGCCAGCTCACTCCGGGACACGGGCGAGCAGTACTTC
>TRBD2|TRBV7-7|many|TRBJ2-5
CASSVGGRAETQYF
TGTGCTAGCAGCGTCGGGGGGAGGGCAGAGACCCAGTACTTC
>TRBD2|TRBV25-1|few|TRBJ2-7
CASSFTSGRIYEQYF
TGTGCCAGCAGTTTCACTAGCGGGAGGATCTACGAGCAGTACTTC
>TRBD2|TRBV5-8|NA|TRBJ2-7
CASSQEGTGLAIEQYF
TGTGCCAGCAGCCAAGAGGGGACGGGACTAGCGATCGAGCAGTACTTC
>NA|TRBV5-4|many|TRBJ2-7
CASRSEAEQYF
TGTGCCAGCAGGTCCGAAGCCGAGCAGTACTTC
>NA|TRBV25-1|many|TRBJ2-7
CASSSGGTGSYEQYF
TGTGCCAGCTCCTCGGGGGGGACAGGATCCTACGAGCAGTACTTC
>NA|TRBV7-8|NA|TRBJ1-2
CASSLKRGSSTGYGYTF
TGTGCCAGCAGCCTAAAGAGGGGCAGCTCGACGGGTTATGGCTACACCTTC
>NA|TRBV19|NA|TRBJ1-5
CASSPWGGGTNQPQHF
TGTGCCAGCAGTCCTTGGGGCGGGGGGACAAATCAGCCCCAGCATTTT
>NA|TRBV10-3|NA|TRBJ2-7
CATGAMTDYEQYF
TGTGCCACCGGGGCGATGACCGACTACGAGCAGTACTTC
>NA|TRBV7-9|NA|TRBJ1-1
CASIKGGPRAEAFF
TGTGCCAGCATAAAGGGGGGGCCTCGGGCTGAAGCTTTCTTT
>NA|TRBV12-3/TRBV12-4|many|TRBJ2-5
CASSFRPKETQYF
TGTGCCAGCAGTTTTAGGCCAAAAGAGACCCAGTACTTC
>NA|TRBV19|NA|TRBJ1-2
CASSVDRYGYTF
TGTGCCAGTAGTGTCGACAGGTATGGCTACACCTTC
>NA|TRBV2|once|TRBJ2-1
CASSLVGSTVEQFF
TGTGCCAGCAGTTTGGTGGGGTCGACAGTCGAGCAGTTCTTC
>NA|TRBV6-5|few|TRBJ2-5
CASSYSTGVVETQYF
TGTGCCAGCAGTTACTCGACGGGGGTGGTAGAGACCCAGTACTTC
>NA|TRBV4-2|few|TRBJ2-7
CASSQEWTDNYEQYF
TGTGCCAGCAGCCAAGAGTGGACAGACAACTACGAGCAGTACTTC
>TRBD2|TRBV9|NA|TRBJ2-2
CASSVEGGRTGELFF
TGTGCCAGCAGCGTAGAGGGAGGGCGAACCGGGGAGCTGTTTTTT
>TRBD2|TRBV29-1|NA|TRBJ2-7
CSVMTSGRENYEQYF
TGCAGCGTTATGACTAGCGGGAGAGAAAACTACGAGCAGTACTTC
>NA|TRBV5-4|NA|TRBJ2-7
CASSFRGVGEQYF
TGTGCCAGCAGCTTCAGGGGAGTGGGGGAGCAGTACTTC
>TRBD2|TRBV6-5|few|TRBJ2-7
CASSSWTSGIYEQYF
TGTGCCAGCAGCTCCTGGACTAGCGGGATCTACGAGCAGTACTTC
>NA|TRBV10-3|NA|TRBJ1-5
CATGAGRNQPQHF
TGTGCCACCGGGGCAGGGCGCAATCAGCCCCAGCATTTT
>NA|TRBV27|few|TRBJ1-2
CASRSDGYYGYTF
TGTGCCAGCAGGTCGGACGGATACTATGGCTACACCTTC
>NA|TRBV7-9|NA|TRBJ2-2
CASSPPGPTYTGELFF
TGTGCCAGCAGCCCACCGGGACCGACCTACACCGGGGAGCTGTTTTTT
>TRBD1|TRBV24-1|NA|TRBJ1-5
CATSEAGGGNQPQHF
TGTGCCACCAGTGAAGCAGGGGGTGGCAATCAGCCCCAGCATTTT
>NA|TRBV20-1|NA|TRBJ2-7
CSASEGPYEQYF
TGCAGTGCTAGTGAGGGCCCCTACGAGCAGTACTTC
>TRBD1|TRBV5-1|NA|TRBJ1-6
CASSSDRGQNSPLHF
TGCGCCAGCAGCTCGGACAGGGGGCAGAATTCACCCCTCCACTTT
>NA|TRBV9|many|TRBJ2-5
CASSVKTGETQYF
TGTGCCAGCAGCGTAAAGACTGGGGAGACCCAGTACTTC
>TRBD1|TRBV29-1|NA|TRBJ1-2
CSVSDRGYGYTF
TGCAGCGTTTCGGACAGGGGGTATGGCTACACCTTC
>TRBD1|TRBV3-1|NA|TRBJ2-7
CASSQLRTGAEQYF
TGTGCCAGCAGCCAATTGAGGACAGGGGCCGAGCAGTACTTC
>TRBD2|TRBV29-1|NA|TRBJ2-5
CSVGLAGGRETQYF
TGCAGCGTTGGACTAGCGGGAGGGAGAGAGACCCAGTACTTC